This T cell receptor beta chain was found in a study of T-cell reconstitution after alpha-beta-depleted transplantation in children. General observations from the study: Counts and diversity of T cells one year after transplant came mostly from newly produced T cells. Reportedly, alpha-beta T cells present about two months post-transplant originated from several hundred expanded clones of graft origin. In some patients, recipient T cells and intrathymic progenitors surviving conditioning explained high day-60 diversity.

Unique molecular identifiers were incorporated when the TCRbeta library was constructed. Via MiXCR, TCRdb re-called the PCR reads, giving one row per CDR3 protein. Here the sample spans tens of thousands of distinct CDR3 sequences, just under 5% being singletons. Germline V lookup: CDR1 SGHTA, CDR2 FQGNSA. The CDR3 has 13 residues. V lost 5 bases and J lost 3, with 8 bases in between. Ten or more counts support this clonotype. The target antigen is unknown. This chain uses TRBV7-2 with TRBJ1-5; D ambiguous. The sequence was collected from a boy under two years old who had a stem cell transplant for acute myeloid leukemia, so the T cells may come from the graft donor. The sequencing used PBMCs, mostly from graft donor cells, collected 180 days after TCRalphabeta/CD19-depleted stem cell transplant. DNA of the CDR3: TGTGCCAGCAGCCCCGCTGCCAATCAGCCCCAGCATTTT. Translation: CASSPAANQPQHF.